These 24 T cell receptor beta chains were all obtained from the same sample, sequenced in a study of shared clonotypes between healthy human individuals. The repertoire was sequenced with immunoSEQ multiplex PCR; TCRdb's copy has only in-frame clones and lacks some. The data show millions of clones, about 92% seen once. Sample: naive CD4+ T cells from PBMCs. Subset here: CD45RA+ positively selected. The origin of the receptors is a man aged 18 to 35 in good health. Some clones in this sample may be carry-over from other donors' samples.

This chain joins TRBV9 and TRBJ2-1; D is unclear. The CDR3 sequence is 14 residues long. The V and J ends lost 5 bases and 5 bases respectively, with 14 bases between them. Germline V lookup: CDR1 SGDLS, CDR2 YYNGEE. Here the CDR3 DNA reads TGTGCCAGCAGTTCCCGTGGGAACAACAATGAGCAGTTCTTC. Translating gives CASSSRGNNNEQFF.

As regards this clone: Within the sample, other DNA sequences also encode this same CDR3. V and J are TRBV5-1 and TRBJ2-7; maybe TRBD2 (6 bases). The V and J ends lost 4 bases and 3 bases respectively, with 11 bases between them. CDR3 length equals 13 residues. Germline assignment: CDR1 SGHRS and CDR2 YFSETQ. CDR3 in DNA: TGCGCCAGCAGCCCGGGACTCGTCTACGAGCAGTACTTC. It codes for CASSPGLVYEQYF.

Regarding this clone: The same CDR3 also results from other DNA sequences found in this sample. The chain couples TRBV5-1 to TRBJ2-2, with D perhaps TRBD2 (5 bases). Germline V gene sequence: CDR1 SGHRS, CDR2 YFSETQ. This CDR3 comprises 14 residues. Trimming removed 1 base at V and 3 bases at J, with 7 bases between. The CDR3 loop reads CASSLSGDTGELFF. The CDR3 bases are TGCGCCAGCAGCTTGTCCGGGGACACCGGGGAGCTGTTTTTT.

This chain joins TRBV5-5 and TRBJ1-1; TRBD1 agrees at 7 bases. Germline trimming cut 4 bases from V and 4 bases from J; bases unmatched to any gene: 13. CDR1 and CDR2 (germline): SGHKS, YYEKEE (reference sequence). This CDR3 has 16 residues. CDR3 amino acids: CASSPSTGRGSTEAFF. Here the CDR3 DNA reads TGTGCCAGCAGCCCTTCGACAGGGAGGGGAAGCACTGAAGCTTTCTTT. Full variable domain (rest looked up from reference TRBV5-5 and TRBJ1-1): DAGVTQSPTHLIKTRGQQVTLRCSPISGHKSVSWYQQVLGQGPQFIFQYYEKEERGRGNFPDRFSARQFPNYSSELNVNALLLGDSALYLCASSPSTGRGSTEAFFGQGTRLTVV.

The rearrangement joins TRBV7-3 to TRBJ2-5; unclear D gene. Germline loops: CDR1 SGHTA, CDR2 FQGTGA. The CDR3 contains 13 residues. Trimming pared 0 bases from V and 5 bases from J, leaving 7 bases between. The CDR3 region is CASSLTRAETQYF. CDR3 nucleotides: TGTGCCAGCAGCTTAACAAGAGCGGAGACCCAGTACTTC.

This clone appeared a single time. The gene calls are TRBV6-1 and TRBJ1-5; the D gene is possibly TRBD1 (5 bases). With 2 bases removed from V and 16 bases from J, the gap between germline ends came to 24 bases. The CDR3 runs 15 residues. Germline CDR1 and CDR2: MNHNS and SASEGT. CDR3 protein: CASSENPNWDQRPHF. The CDR3 coding sequence is TGTGCCAGCAGTGAAAACCCAAACTGGGACCAACGGCCTCATTTT.

This clone is a singleton in its sample. The chain carries TRBV2 and TRBJ2-7; TRBD2 might be the D (7 bases). There are 15 residues in the CDR3. Germline CDR1 and CDR2: SNHLY and FYNNEI. V was shortened by 7 bases and J by 2 bases, with 18 bases between the two germline ends. CDR3 sequence: CASKRGGATPYEQYF. As DNA, the CDR3 is TGTGCCAGCAAGAGGGGGGGAGCGACCCCCTACGAGCAGTACTTC.

The chain couples TRBV6-6 to TRBJ1-2; D is unresolved. CDR3 length: 12 amino acids. The ends were cut back, 0 bases at V and 4 bases at J, with 3 bases in the middle. CDR1 MNHNY and CDR2 SVGAGI come from the germline V gene (reference sequence). The CDR3 sequence is CASSYSSYGYTF. CDR3 nucleotides: TGTGCCAGCAGTTACTCAAGCTATGGCTACACCTTC.

The chain employs TRBV7-8 and TRBJ2-2; 11 bases line up with TRBD1. The germline CDR1 and CDR2 sequences are SGHVS and FQNEAQ. The V segment lost 5 bases and the J segment 5 bases; nucleotides outside the gene matches: 4. The CDR3 has 15 amino acids. The CDR3 region is CASSPRDRGTGELFF. Here the CDR3 DNA reads TGTGCCAGCAGCCCACGGGACAGGGGGACCGGGGAGCTGTTTTTT. The full variable domain, in which reference TRBV7-8 and TRBJ2-2 provide the parts outside the CDR3, is GAGVSQSPRYKVAKRGQDVALRCDPISGHVSLFWYQQALGQGPEFLTYFQNEAQLDKSGLPSDRFFAERPEGSVSTLKIQRTQQEDSAVYLCASSPRDRGTGELFFGEGSRLTVL.

The gene calls are TRBV19 and TRBJ1-1, with D possibly being TRBD1 (6 bases). Trimming removed 7 bases at V and 2 bases at J, with 17 bases between. The CDR3 extends over 15 amino acids. CDR1 LNHDA and CDR2 SQIVND come from the germline V gene (reference sequence). CDR3 loop: CASTIRGAFNTEAFF. CDR3 DNA sequence: TGTGCCAGTACCATAAGGGGGGCTTTCAACACTGAAGCTTTCTTT.

The CDR3 sequence is CASSPTEGQGVTIYF. The CDR3 DNA follows: TGTGCCAGCTCACCCACCGAGGGACAGGGTGTCACCATATATTTT. The genes are TRBV18 and TRBJ1-3, with 9 bases that match TRBD1. V shed 3 bases, J shed 9 bases, and the junction held 9 bases outside the gene matches. CDR1 KGHSH and CDR2 LQKENI come from the germline V gene. There are 15 residues in the CDR3.

The chain recombines TRBV11-2 with TRBJ1-3; D call uncertain. Deletions cut 5 bases from V and 8 bases from J, with 7 bases between. This CDR3 comprises 11 residues. The germline V gene encodes CDR1 SGHAT and CDR2 FQNNGV. The CDR3 is CASSPRDTIYF. CDR3 DNA: TGTGCCAGCAGCCCCCGAGACACCATATATTTT. Full variable domain (outside the CDR3, taken from reference TRBV11-2 and TRBJ1-3): EAGVAQSPRYKIIEKRQSVAFWCNPISGHATLYWYQQILGQGPKLLIQFQNNGVVDDSQLPKDRFSAERLKGVDSTLKIQPAKLEDSAVYLCASSPRDTIYFGEGSWLTVV.

V gene TRBV6-5 combines with J gene TRBJ1-1; D is undetermined. V was clipped by 5 bases and J by 6 bases, with 7 bases between them. In germline, CDR1 is MNHEY, CDR2 SVGAGI. CDR3 length equals 11 residues. In nucleotides, the CDR3 is TGTGCCAGCAGTGCGGGTCCTGAAGCTTTCTTT. Translating gives CASSAGPEAFF.

This rearrangement joins TRBV19 to TRBJ1-5, with a weak D call TRBD1 (5 bases). Trimming took off 0 bases at V and 6 bases at J, with 12 bases between the two ends. The CDR3 extends over 15 amino acids. CDR1 and CDR2 (germline): LNHDA, SQIVND (reference sequence). The CDR3, as DNA: TGTGCCAGTAGTATAGATCGGGCAGGGTTTCAGCCCCAGCATTTT. As protein: CASSIDRAGFQPQHF.

The gene calls are TRBV7-9 and TRBJ1-1; D gene ambiguous. V was shortened by 5 bases and J by 2 bases, with 18 bases between the two germline ends. Germline CDR1 is SEHNR and CDR2 is FQNEAQ (reference sequence). The CDR3 has 16 residues. This CDR3 reads CASSGPDLYINTEAFF. CDR3 in DNA: TGTGCCAGCAGCGGGCCGGACTTATACATAAACACTGAAGCTTTCTTT. The variable domain in full, completed from reference TRBV7-9 and TRBJ1-1, reads DTGVSQNPRHKITKRGQNVTFRCDPISEHNRLYWYRQTLGQGPEFLTYFQNEAQLEKSRLLSDRFSAERPKGSFSTLEIQRTEQGDSAMYLCASSGPDLYINTEAFFGQGTRLTVV.

Turning to this clone: At the DNA level, this CDR3 is encoded by other sequences in the same sample as well. The rearrangement uses TRBV30 and TRBJ2-5, with D perhaps matching TRBD1 or TRBD2 (6 bases each). Germline CDR1 GTSNPN, CDR2 SVGIG (reference sequence). V was pared by 3 bases and J by 2 bases, with 10 bases between. The CDR3 totals 13 residues. The CDR3 loop is CAWRGGSQETQYF. DNA of the CDR3: TGTGCCTGGAGAGGGGGGTCTCAAGAGACCCAGTACTTC. The variable domain in full, completed from reference TRBV30 and TRBJ2-5, reads SQTIHQWPATLVQPVGSPLSLECTVEGTSNPNLYWYRQAAGRGLQLLFYSVGIGQISSEVPQNLSASRPQDRQFILSSKKLLLSDSGFYLCAWRGGSQETQYFGPGTRLLVL.

The genes are TRBV6-5 and TRBJ1-1; D may be TRBD1 (6 bases). CDR3 size: 13 residues. Germline assignment: CDR1 MNHEY and CDR2 SVGAGI. The V gene lost 7 bases and the J gene lost 3 bases, with 12 bases spanning the gap. The CDR3: CASTQPGDTEAFF. Here the CDR3 DNA reads TGTGCCAGCACCCAGCCAGGGGACACTGAAGCTTTCTTT.

Only a few counts were recorded for this clone. This rearrangement joins TRBV10-3 to TRBJ2-2; D is perhaps TRBD1 (7 bases). The V end was cut by 3 bases, the J end by 9 bases, with 14 bases between. The CDR3 is 14 residues long. CDR1 ENHRY and CDR2 SYGVKD come from the germline V gene. Written as DNA, the CDR3 is TGTGCCATCAGTGATAGCCAGGGGGGAAGGGAGCTGTTTTTT. Protein sequence: CAISDSQGGRELFF.

The chain uses TRBV7-3 and TRBJ1-2; D gene uncertain. The CDR3 is 15 residues long. Trimming shortened V by 5 bases and J by 6 bases, and 19 bases separated the two germline ends. CDR1 SGHTA and CDR2 FQGTGA come from the germline V gene. The CDR3 protein is CASSTPGVGLDGYTF. The CDR3, as DNA: TGTGCCAGCAGCACCCCCGGGGTAGGATTGGATGGCTACACCTTC. Full variable domain (missing parts from reference TRBV7-3 and TRBJ1-2): GAGVSQTPSNKVTEKGKYVELRCDPISGHTALYWYRQSLGQGPEFLIYFQGTGAADDSGLPNDRFFAVRPEGSVSTLKIQRTERGDSAVYLCASSTPGVGLDGYTFGSGTRLTVV.

The V call is TRBV28, the J call TRBJ1-1, with D perhaps matching TRBD1 (5 bases). The CDR3 loop spans 14 amino acids. CDR1 and CDR2 (germline): MDHEN, SYDVKM. V was shortened by 6 bases and J by 6 bases, with 17 bases between the two germline ends. CDR3 residues: CASSVTGIVAEAFF. In nucleotides, the CDR3 is TGTGCCAGCAGCGTCACAGGTATTGTCGCTGAAGCTTTCTTT.

This rearrangement joins TRBV27 to TRBJ1-2; D is uncertain. Trimming pared 8 bases from V and 2 bases from J, leaving 15 bases between. Germline CDR1 and CDR2: MNHEY and SMNVEV (reference sequence). CDR3 size: 14 residues. CDR3 bases: TGTGCCAGCCGTGGACGGCGAACCAACTATGGCTACACCTTC. Encoded protein: CASRGRRTNYGYTF.

The chain carries TRBV5-4 and TRBJ2-7, with 7 bases aligning to TRBD2. The V segment lost 4 bases and the J segment 3 bases; nucleotides outside the gene matches: 10. CDR1 and CDR2 from the germline V gene are SGHNT and YYREEE (reference sequence). The CDR3 runs 15 residues. The CDR3 here is CASSPRGGAGYEQYF. The DNA of the CDR3 is TGTGCCAGCAGCCCTAGGGGAGGGGCGGGCTACGAGCAGTACTTC. Variable domain in full (rest from reference TRBV5-4 and TRBJ2-7): ETGVTQSPTHLIKTRGQQVTLRCSSQSGHNTVSWYQQALGQGPQFIFQYYREEENGRGNFPPRFSGLQFPNYSSELNVNALELDDSALYLCASSPRGGAGYEQYFGPGTRLTVT.

The rearrangement joins TRBV7-6 to TRBJ1-2, with a possible D match to TRBD1 (5 bases). Germline values: CDR1 SGHVS, CDR2 FNYEAQ. The CDR3 is 15 amino acids. V was clipped by 5 bases and J by 2 bases, with 15 bases between them. The chain's CDR3 is CASSRIGTGNYGYTF. CDR3 bases: TGTGCCAGCAGCCGAATAGGGACGGGGAACTATGGCTACACCTTC.

Details on this clone: The sample carries other DNA sequences with the same CDR3. This chain uses TRBV5-1 with TRBJ2-1; the D is unclear. Trimming removed 5 bases from V and 4 bases from J, with 7 bases in between. The CDR3 length is 12 residues. Germline CDR1 SGHRS, CDR2 YFSETQ. The CDR3 region is CASSPGYNEQFF. CDR3 DNA: TGCGCCAGCAGTCCCGGATACAATGAGCAGTTCTTC.